This paragraph reports one T cell receptor beta chain. Antigen unknown. This entry is derived from a study of glioma-infiltrating T cells. Whole-study results and caveats: Very few CDR3 sequences were shared between tissue and blood. Non-neoplastic patients had below-expected tissue-blood divergence, while all gliomas exceeded expectation.

Amplification of TCR alpha and beta CDR3 regions from RNA used iRepertoire nested multiplex PCR. TCRdb redid the calling of the multiplex PCR reads with MiXCR, one entry per CDR3 protein. The sample carries around 130,000 distinct CDR3 sequences, around a quarter recorded once. The CDR3 sequence is 13 residues long. The V end was cut by 5 bases, the J end by 10 bases, with 15 bases between. In germline, CDR1 is SGHTA, CDR2 FQGTGA. The sequence was obtained from a human donor with low-grade glioma or glioblastoma, undergoing nonglioma brain surgery, or in good health (not recorded which). The chain has TRBV7-3 and TRBJ2-1, with a weak D call TRBD1 (6 bases). The sample was glioma tissue, nonneoplastic brain tissue, or PBMCs (not recorded which). For the CDR3, the DNA is TGTGCCAGCAGCCAGCAGGATCAGGGGGAGCAGTTCTTC. This gives the protein CASSQQDQGEQFF. The variable domain in full, with the rest retrieved from reference TRBV7-3 and TRBJ2-1, is GAGVSQTPSNKVTEKGKYVELRCDPISGHTALYWYRQSLGQGPEFLIYFQGTGAADDSGLPNDRFFAVRPEGSVSTLKIQRTERGDSAVYLCASSQQDQGEQFFGPGTRLTVL.